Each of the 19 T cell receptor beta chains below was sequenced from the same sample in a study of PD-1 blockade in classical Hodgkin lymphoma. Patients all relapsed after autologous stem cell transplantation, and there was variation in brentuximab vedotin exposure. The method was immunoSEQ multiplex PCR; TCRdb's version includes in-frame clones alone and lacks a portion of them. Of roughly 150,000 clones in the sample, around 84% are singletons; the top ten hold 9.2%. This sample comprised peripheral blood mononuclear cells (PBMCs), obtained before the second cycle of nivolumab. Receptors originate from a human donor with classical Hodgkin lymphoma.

The CDR3 spells CASSYSRQVNTEAFF. The CDR3 DNA reads as TGTGCCAGCAGTTACTCGCGTCAGGTGAACACTGAAGCTTTCTTT. The chain combines TRBV6-5 with TRBJ1-1; D remains unclear. This CDR3 spans 15 amino acids. Trimming cost V 0 bases and J 0 bases, with 8 bases left between them. Germline lookup yields CDR1 MNHEY and CDR2 SVGAGI.

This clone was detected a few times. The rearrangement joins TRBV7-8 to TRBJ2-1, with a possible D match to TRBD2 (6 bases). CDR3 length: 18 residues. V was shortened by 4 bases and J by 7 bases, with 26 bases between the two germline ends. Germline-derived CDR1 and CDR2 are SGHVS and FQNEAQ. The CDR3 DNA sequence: TGTGCCAGCAGCTCCACTCCCCATTGGCGGGAACCCTTAAATGAGCAGTTCTTC. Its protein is CASSSTPHWREPLNEQFF.

The CDR3 sequence: CASASVGGDSNQPQHF. The CDR3 coding sequence is TGTGCTAGTGCTTCGGTCGGGGGCGATAGCAATCAGCCCCAGCATTTT. The rearrangement joins TRBV12-5 to TRBJ1-5, with D perhaps matching TRBD1 (6 bases). The CDR3 contains 16 residues. Trimming took off 7 bases at V and 0 bases at J, with 16 bases between the two ends. Per germline, CDR1 LGHNT and CDR2 FRNRAP.

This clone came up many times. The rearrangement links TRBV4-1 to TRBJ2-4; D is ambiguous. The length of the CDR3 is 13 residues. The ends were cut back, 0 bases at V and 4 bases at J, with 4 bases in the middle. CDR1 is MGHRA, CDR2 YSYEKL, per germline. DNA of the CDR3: TGCGCCAGCAGCCAAGAGCAGAAAAACATTCAGTACTTC. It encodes CASSQEQKNIQYF.

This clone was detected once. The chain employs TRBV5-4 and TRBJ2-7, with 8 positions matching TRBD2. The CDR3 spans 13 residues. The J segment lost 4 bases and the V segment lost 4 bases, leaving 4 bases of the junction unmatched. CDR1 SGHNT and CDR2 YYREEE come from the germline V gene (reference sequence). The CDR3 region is CASSPTGGYEQYF. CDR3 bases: TGTGCCAGCAGCCCTACGGGGGGGTACGAGCAGTACTTC.

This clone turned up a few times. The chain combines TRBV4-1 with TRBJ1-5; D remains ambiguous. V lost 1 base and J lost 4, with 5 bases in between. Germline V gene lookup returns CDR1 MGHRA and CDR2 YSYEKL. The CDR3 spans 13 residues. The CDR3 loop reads CASSQGRNQPQHF. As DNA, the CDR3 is TGCGCCAGCAGCCAAGGACGGAATCAGCCCCAGCATTTT.

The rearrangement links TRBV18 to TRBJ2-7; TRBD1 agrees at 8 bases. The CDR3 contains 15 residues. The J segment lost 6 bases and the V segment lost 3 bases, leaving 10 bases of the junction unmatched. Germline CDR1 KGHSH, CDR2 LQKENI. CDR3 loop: CASSPLLDRGTEQYF. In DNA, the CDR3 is TGTGCCAGCTCACCCCTCCTCGACAGGGGAACCGAGCAGTACTTC.

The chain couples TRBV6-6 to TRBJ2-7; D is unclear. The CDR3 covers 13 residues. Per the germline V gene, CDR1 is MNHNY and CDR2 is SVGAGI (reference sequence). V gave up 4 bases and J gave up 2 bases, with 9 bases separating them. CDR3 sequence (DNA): TGTGCCAGCAGTTTCCGATTTACCTACGAGCAGTACTTC. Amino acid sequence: CASSFRFTYEQYF.

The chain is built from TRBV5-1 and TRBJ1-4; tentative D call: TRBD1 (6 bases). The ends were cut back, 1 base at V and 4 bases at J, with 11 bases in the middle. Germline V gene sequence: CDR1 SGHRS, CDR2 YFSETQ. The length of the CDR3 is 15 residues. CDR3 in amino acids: CASSLFGQYNEKLFF. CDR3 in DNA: TGCGCCAGCAGCTTGTTTGGACAGTATAATGAAAAACTGTTTTTT. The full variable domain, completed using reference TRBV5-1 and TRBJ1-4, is KAGVTQTPRYLIKTRGQQVTLSCSPISGHRSVSWYQQTPGQGLQFLFEYFSETQRNKGNFPGRFSGRQFSNSRSEMNVSTLELGDSALYLCASSLFGQYNEKLFFGSGTQLSVL.

CDR3 region: CASSRDPSYEQYF. The CDR3 nucleotides are TGTGCCAGCAGCCGGGACCCCTCCTACGAGCAGTACTTC. The V call is TRBV6-5, the J call TRBJ2-7, with D tentatively TRBD1 or TRBD2 (5 bases each). Trimming took 6 bases from V and 0 from J, leaving 9 bases between them. The CDR3 consists of 13 residues. Germline assignment: CDR1 MNHEY and CDR2 SVGAGI.

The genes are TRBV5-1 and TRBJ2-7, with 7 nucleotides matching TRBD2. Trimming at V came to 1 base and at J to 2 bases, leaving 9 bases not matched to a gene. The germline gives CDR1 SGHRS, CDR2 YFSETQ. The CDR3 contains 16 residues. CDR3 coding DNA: TGCGCCAGCAGCTTGCTGGCGGGGGTCCACACCTACGAGCAGTACTTC. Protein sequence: CASSLLAGVHTYEQYF. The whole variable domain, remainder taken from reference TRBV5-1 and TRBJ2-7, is KAGVTQTPRYLIKTRGQQVTLSCSPISGHRSVSWYQQTPGQGLQFLFEYFSETQRNKGNFPGRFSGRQFSNSRSEMNVSTLELGDSALYLCASSLLAGVHTYEQYFGPGTRLTVT.

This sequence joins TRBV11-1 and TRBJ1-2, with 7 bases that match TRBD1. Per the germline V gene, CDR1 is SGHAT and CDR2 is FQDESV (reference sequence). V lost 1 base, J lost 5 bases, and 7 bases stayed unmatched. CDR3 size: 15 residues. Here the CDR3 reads CASSLGGTDIYGYTF. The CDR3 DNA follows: TGTGCCAGCAGCTTAGGCGGGACAGATATTTATGGCTACACCTTC.

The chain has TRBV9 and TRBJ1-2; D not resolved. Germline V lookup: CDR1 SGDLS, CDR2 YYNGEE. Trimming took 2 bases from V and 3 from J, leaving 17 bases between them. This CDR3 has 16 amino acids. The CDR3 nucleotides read TGTGCCAGCAGCGTTGCCACGTCGGGTCTATACTATGGCTACACCTTC. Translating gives CASSVATSGLYYGYTF.

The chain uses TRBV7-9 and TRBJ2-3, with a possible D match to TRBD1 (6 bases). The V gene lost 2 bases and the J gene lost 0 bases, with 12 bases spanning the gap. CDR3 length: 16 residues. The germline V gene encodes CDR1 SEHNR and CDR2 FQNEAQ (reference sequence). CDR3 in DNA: TGTGCCAGCAGCTTACAGGGGCGGTATAGCACAGATACGCAGTATTTT. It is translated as CASSLQGRYSTDTQYF.

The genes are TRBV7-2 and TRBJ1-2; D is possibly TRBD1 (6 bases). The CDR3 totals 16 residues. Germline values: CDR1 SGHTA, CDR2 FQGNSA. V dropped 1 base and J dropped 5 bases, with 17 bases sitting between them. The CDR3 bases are TGTGCCAGCAGCTTAGAATCGGTGGGGGCGGGGTATGGCTACACCTTC. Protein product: CASSLESVGAGYGYTF.

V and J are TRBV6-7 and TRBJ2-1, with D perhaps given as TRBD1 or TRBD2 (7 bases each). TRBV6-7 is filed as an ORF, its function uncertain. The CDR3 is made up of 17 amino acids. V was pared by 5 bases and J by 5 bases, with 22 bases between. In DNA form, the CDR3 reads TGTGCCAGCAGTGAATCAACCAGGGGGGGCCCTAACAATGAGCAGTTCTTC. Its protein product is CASSESTRGGPNNEQFF.

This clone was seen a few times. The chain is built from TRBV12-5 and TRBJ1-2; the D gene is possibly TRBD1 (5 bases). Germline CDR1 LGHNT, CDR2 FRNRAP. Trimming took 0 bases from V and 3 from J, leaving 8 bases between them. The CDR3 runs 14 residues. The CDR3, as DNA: TGTGCTAGTGGTTTGGTACGGGGGGACTATGGCTACACCTTC. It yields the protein CASGLVRGDYGYTF.

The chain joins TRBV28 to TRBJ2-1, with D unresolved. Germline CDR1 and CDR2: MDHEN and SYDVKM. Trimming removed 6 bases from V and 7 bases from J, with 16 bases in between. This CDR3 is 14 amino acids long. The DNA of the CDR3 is TGTGCCAGCAGGGCTCACAATGTGCAAAATGAGCAGTTCTTC. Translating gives CASRAHNVQNEQFF.

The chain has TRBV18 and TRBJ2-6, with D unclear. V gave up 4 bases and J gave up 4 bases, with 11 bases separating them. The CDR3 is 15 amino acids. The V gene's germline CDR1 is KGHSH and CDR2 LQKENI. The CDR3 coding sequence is TGTGCCAGCTCACAGGGCCCGGGCGGGGCCAACGTCCTGACTTTC. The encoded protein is CASSQGPGGANVLTF.